This TCR beta chain is from a study of neurological immune-mediated disorders. 2 million unsorted PBMCs were stored in RNAlater at -80 °C before RNA extraction. This clonotype was seen many times. cDNA synthesis was performed by 5'RACE with 10-nucleotide random UMIs. Every sequencing run generated in excess of 180 million TCR-beta sequences. These sequences covered 15-18 subjects. Each CDR3 protein is one row after TCRdb ran MiXCR on the 5' RACE reads. The data show tens of thousands of distinct CDR3 sequences, roughly 15% seen once. The sequenced sample was PBMCs. The TCR originated in a woman aged 45-65 years with HTLV-1-associated myelopathy (HAM/TSP).

The CDR3 region is CASSLAEGGGYTF. CDR3 DNA sequence: TGTGCCAGCAGCTTAGCGGAGGGAGGAGGCTACACCTTC. This chain joins TRBV7-9 and TRBJ1-2; D not certain. V gave up 0 bases and J gave up 8 bases, with 10 bases separating them. In germline, CDR1 is SEHNR, CDR2 FQNEAQ (reference sequence). The CDR3 extends over 13 amino acids.